The text below deals with one T cell receptor (beta chain). Its antigen is currently unknown. The germline CDR1 and CDR2 sequences are MDHEN and SYDVKM. V was trimmed by 5 bases and J by 4 bases, leaving 9 bases between them. The CDR3 spans 12 residues. These data are taken from a study of T cell responses to AZD1222 COVID-19 vaccine. Across the study: Pooled in the analysis were second doses at about 4 or about 12 weeks.

Regarding the study as a whole: AZD1222 recipients seropositive at baseline numbered only five to seven.

Generated by immunoSEQ multiplex PCR, the TCRdb table keeps only in-frame clones and is missing some. The sample consists of about 140,000 clones, roughly 92% of them appearing once. Sequencing used peripheral blood, obtained on day 0 of AZD1222 vaccination. This clonotype was obtained from an adult in good health. This rearrangement joins TRBV28 to TRBJ2-7; no firm D call. The CDR3 loop is CASSKRTYEQYF. The CDR3, as DNA: TGTGCCAGCAGTAAAAGAACATACGAGCAGTACTTC.